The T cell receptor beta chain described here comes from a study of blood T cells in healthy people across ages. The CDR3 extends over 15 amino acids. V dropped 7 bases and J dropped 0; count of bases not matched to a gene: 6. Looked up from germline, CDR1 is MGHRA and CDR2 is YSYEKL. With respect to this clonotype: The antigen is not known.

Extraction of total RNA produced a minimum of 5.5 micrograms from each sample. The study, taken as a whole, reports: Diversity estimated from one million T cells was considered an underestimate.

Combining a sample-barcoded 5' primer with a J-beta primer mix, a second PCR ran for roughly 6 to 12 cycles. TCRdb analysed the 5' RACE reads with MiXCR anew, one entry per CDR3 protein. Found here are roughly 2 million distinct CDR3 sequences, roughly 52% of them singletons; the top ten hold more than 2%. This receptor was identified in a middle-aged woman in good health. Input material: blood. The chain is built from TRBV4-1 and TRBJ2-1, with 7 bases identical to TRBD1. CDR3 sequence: CASTLDRSSYNEQFF. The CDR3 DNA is TGCGCCAGCACCTTGGACAGGAGCTCCTACAATGAGCAGTTCTTC.